A selection of T cell receptor beta chains follows, all from one sample in a study of cytomegalovirus exposure and HLA in healthy donors. Here immunoSEQ multiplex PCR was the method, and the copy in TCRdb shows in-frame clones only, minus some. The sample holds about 47,000 clones; 80% to 95% are singletons and the top ten take 5.6%. Sequences were obtained from PBMCs. The receptors here all came from a man aged 18 to 30 in good health and CMV-seronegative. CDR3s include the opening cysteine and the closing phenylalanine or tryptophan. D genes are given only for firm matches. Expanded clones get a size class; other rows say once, few or many, or leave the size out.

DNA: TGTGCCAGCAGCCAAGATCGGACAGCCATGAACACTGAAGCTTTCTTT
CDR3: CASSQDRTAMNTEAFF
V: TRBV4-2
D: NA
J: TRBJ1-1
size: few

DNA: TGTGCCAGCAGTGACGGGGGGCTAACCTACGAGCAGTACTTC
CDR3: CASSDGGLTYEQYF
V: TRBV2
D: NA
J: TRBJ2-7
size: NA

DNA: TGTGCCAGCAGCCCTGACAGGGAGATCGACGAGCAGTACTTC
CDR3: CASSPDREIDEQYF
V: TRBV25-1
D: TRBD1
J: TRBJ2-7
size: NA

DNA: TGTGCCAGCAGTTCCCACAGGGGGAACTATGGCTACACCTTC
CDR3: CASSSHRGNYGYTF
V: TRBV6-5
D: TRBD1
J: TRBJ1-2
size: NA

DNA: TGTGCCAGAAGCTTACGGGGGGGACCCGAGCAGTACTTC
CDR3: CARSLRGGPEQYF
V: TRBV7-5
D: NA
J: TRBJ2-7
size: NA

DNA: TGTGCCAGCAGCGTTGACAGGGAAGGAGAAAAACTGTTTTTT
CDR3: CASSVDREGEKLFF
V: TRBV9
D: TRBD1
J: TRBJ1-4
size: NA

DNA: TGTGTCAGCTCATCCCCCCCAGGGGGCGGTTCGGAGACCCAGTACTTC
CDR3: CVSSSPPGGGSETQYF
V: TRBV18
D: TRBD1
J: TRBJ2-5
size: NA

DNA: TGTGCCAGCAGTTTAATCAAGCTAGCGGGAGTTGCGGAGACCCAGTACTTC
CDR3: CASSLIKLAGVAETQYF
V: TRBV28
D: TRBD2
J: TRBJ2-5
size: NA

DNA: TGTGCCACCAGCAGAGCCGGGACTAGCCGGCCCGGGGAGCTGTTTTTT
CDR3: CATSRAGTSRPGELFF
V: TRBV15
D: TRBD2
J: TRBJ2-2
size: once

DNA: TGTGCCAGCAGCCCTACTAGCGCAACTACCGGGGAGCTGTTTTTT
CDR3: CASSPTSATTGELFF
V: TRBV2
D: TRBD2
J: TRBJ2-2
size: once

DNA: TGTGCCAGCAGTTTTTTCTTTGGGGGCGATGGCTACACCTTC
CDR3: CASSFFFGGDGYTF
V: TRBV28
D: NA
J: TRBJ1-2
size: NA

DNA: TGTGCCAGCGGAACAGGGAGCGAGACCCAGTACTTC
CDR3: CASGTGSETQYF
V: TRBV27
D: NA
J: TRBJ2-5
size: once

DNA: TGTGCCAGTAGTAGCCAGAATTCAAACACTGAAGCTTTCTTT
CDR3: CASSSQNSNTEAFF
V: TRBV19
D: NA
J: TRBJ1-1
size: NA

DNA: TGTGCCAGCAGCCGGGACAGGGGCTACAATGAGCAGTTCTTC
CDR3: CASSRDRGYNEQFF
V: TRBV7-3
D: TRBD1
J: TRBJ2-1
size: NA

DNA: TGCGCCAGCAGCCCTCAGACAGGGGGGGTCTCTGGAAACACCATATATTTT
CDR3: CASSPQTGGVSGNTIYF
V: TRBV5-1
D: TRBD1
J: TRBJ1-3
size: NA

DNA: TGCGCCAGCATCCCCGGGACAGGGATCTCCAATGAGCAGTTCTTC
CDR3: CASIPGTGISNEQFF
V: TRBV5-1
D: TRBD1
J: TRBJ2-1
size: NA

DNA: TGTGCCACCCGGAGGCCTACCACAGATACGCAGTATTTT
CDR3: CATRRPTTDTQYF
V: TRBV15
D: NA
J: TRBJ2-3
size: NA

DNA: TGTGCCAGCAGTCGGCGGGGGAGATCAGATGAAAAACTGTTTTTT
CDR3: CASSRRGRSDEKLFF
V: TRBV28
D: NA
J: TRBJ1-4
size: NA

DNA: TGTGCCAGCAGCTTAGGGGCAGGGGGGCAGCCCCAGCATTTT
CDR3: CASSLGAGGQPQHF
V: TRBV7-2
D: TRBD1
J: TRBJ1-5
size: NA

DNA: TGTGCCAGCAGTTTCGGGACAGGGGTCTATGGCTACACCTTC
CDR3: CASSFGTGVYGYTF
V: TRBV6-5
D: TRBD1
J: TRBJ1-2
size: NA

DNA: TGTGCCAGCAGCTTGGGACTAGCGAACGTCGGGGATACGCAGTATTTT
CDR3: CASSLGLANVGDTQYF
V: TRBV5-6
D: TRBD2
J: TRBJ2-3
size: NA

DNA: TGTGCCAGCAGTTACTCGATGCCGGGGTACGAGCAGTACTTC
CDR3: CASSYSMPGYEQYF
V: TRBV6-6
D: NA
J: TRBJ2-7
size: few

DNA: TGTGCCAGCAGCTCGGACCTGGCGGGGGCCATCACAGATACGCAGTATTTT
CDR3: CASSSDLAGAITDTQYF
V: TRBV7-2
D: NA
J: TRBJ2-3
size: NA

DNA: TGTGCCAGCAGCTTCCAGACAGGGGGCATTTACACAGATACGCAGTATTTT
CDR3: CASSFQTGGIYTDTQYF
V: TRBV7-9
D: TRBD1
J: TRBJ2-3
size: NA

DNA: TGTGCCAGCAGTTCTCGGACAGGCCTCTATGGCTACACCTTC
CDR3: CASSSRTGLYGYTF
V: TRBV6-5
D: TRBD1
J: TRBJ1-2
size: NA

DNA: TGTGCCAGCAGTTACTCTAGGGGGACTACCTCCTACGAGCAGTACTTC
CDR3: CASSYSRGTTSYEQYF
V: TRBV6-5
D: NA
J: TRBJ2-7
size: NA

DNA: TGTGCCAGCAGAAATCCCCGAGGGGGTAACACTGAAGCTTTCTTT
CDR3: CASRNPRGGNTEAFF
V: TRBV5-4
D: NA
J: TRBJ1-1
size: NA

DNA: TGTGCCAGCAGCCGAGGACAGCCGAACACTGAAGCTTTCTTT
CDR3: CASSRGQPNTEAFF
V: TRBV11-2
D: NA
J: TRBJ1-1
size: once

DNA: TGTGCCATCAGTGAGTCGACAACAACTAATGAAAAACTGTTTTTT
CDR3: CAISESTTTNEKLFF
V: TRBV10-3
D: NA
J: TRBJ1-4
size: NA

DNA: TGTGCCAGCAGTTACTCGAAACGGGTGGAGAACTACACCTTC
CDR3: CASSYSKRVENYTF
V: TRBV6-5
D: NA
J: TRBJ1-2
size: NA

DNA: TGTGCCAGCAGTGCTCAGGCTTTCCCGAACTATGGCTACACCTTC
CDR3: CASSAQAFPNYGYTF
V: TRBV6-5
D: NA
J: TRBJ1-2
size: NA

DNA: TGTGCTAGTGGTTTCCAGAACAGGGCAAATCAGCCCCAGCATTTT
CDR3: CASGFQNRANQPQHF
V: TRBV12-5
D: NA
J: TRBJ1-5
size: few

DNA: TGTGCCAGCAGCTTGTCTAGCGGAAGCTCCTACAATGAGCAGTTCTTC
CDR3: CASSLSSGSSYNEQFF
V: TRBV11-3
D: TRBD2
J: TRBJ2-1
size: NA

DNA: TGTGCCAGCAGCGCGGGACTAGCGGCTAACGAGCAGTACTTC
CDR3: CASSAGLAANEQYF
V: TRBV9
D: TRBD2
J: TRBJ2-7
size: NA

DNA: TGTGCCAGCAGTGAATTAACAGGTAGCACAGATACGCAGTATTTT
CDR3: CASSELTGSTDTQYF
V: TRBV6-1
D: NA
J: TRBJ2-3
size: NA

DNA: TGTGCCAGCAGCGCGACGGGACATAATGAAAAACTGTTTTTT
CDR3: CASSATGHNEKLFF
V: TRBV9
D: NA
J: TRBJ1-4
size: NA